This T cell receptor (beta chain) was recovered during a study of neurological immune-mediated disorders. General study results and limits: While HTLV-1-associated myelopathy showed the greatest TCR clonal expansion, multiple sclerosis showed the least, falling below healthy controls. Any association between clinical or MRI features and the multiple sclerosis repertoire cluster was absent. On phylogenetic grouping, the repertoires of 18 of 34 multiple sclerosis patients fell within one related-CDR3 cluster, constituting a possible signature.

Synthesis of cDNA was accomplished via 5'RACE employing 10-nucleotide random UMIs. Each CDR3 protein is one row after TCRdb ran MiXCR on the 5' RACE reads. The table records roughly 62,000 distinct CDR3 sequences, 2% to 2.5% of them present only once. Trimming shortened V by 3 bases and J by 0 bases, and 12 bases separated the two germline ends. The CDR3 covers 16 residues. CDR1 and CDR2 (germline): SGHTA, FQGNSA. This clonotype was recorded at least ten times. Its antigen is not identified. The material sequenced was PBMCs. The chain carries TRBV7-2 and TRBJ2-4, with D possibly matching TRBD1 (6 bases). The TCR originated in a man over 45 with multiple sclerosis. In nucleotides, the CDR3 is TGTGCCAGCAGCTTTCAGGGACAACTAGCCAAAAACATTCAGTACTTC. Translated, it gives CASSFQGQLAKNIQYF.